The 19 T cell receptor beta chains listed next were all sequenced from one sample in a study of shared clonotypes between healthy human individuals (dated by TCRdb to about 2020). CD8 naive samples were obtained by positive selection for CCR7 among CD45RO-negative cells, yielding a CD45RA+CCR7+ population from which TemRA cells were excluded. Receptors were amplified or captured by the immunoSEQ multiplex PCR assay. TCRdb mirrors the immuneACCESS table, restricted to in-frame sequences. Some clones are absent from its copies; in checked studies, under half trace to an unresolved V gene, and the reason for the others is unknown. For this sample the table gives 600,000 or so clones, of which more than 95% were detected only once. Together, the top ten hold 0.25% to 0.35% of the sample. Material: naive CD8+ T cells sorted from blood. Reading the label with the study, this specimen's cell subset or site is: CD45RA+CCR7+. All receptors come from a young man in good health.

The chain is built from TRBV6-5 and TRBJ2-7, with TRBD2 matching 10 bases. Germline values: CDR1 MNHEY, CDR2 SVGAGI. The CDR3 is 15 amino acids. V lost 5 bases, J lost 0 bases, and 4 bases stayed unmatched. The CDR3, as DNA: TGTGCCAGCAGTCCTAGCGGGAGAAGCTCCTACGAGCAGTACTTC. It is translated as CASSPSGRSSYEQYF.

The rearrangement links TRBV27 to TRBJ2-2, with D possibly being TRBD2 (6 bases). V gave up 1 base and J gave up 9 bases, with 12 bases separating them. Germline CDR1 MNHEY, CDR2 SMNVEV (reference sequence). The CDR3 consists of 14 residues. CDR3 bases: TGTGCCAGCAGTTTATTGGAGGGCCCAAGGGAGCTGTTTTTT. It yields the protein CASSLLEGPRELFF.

The rearrangement joins TRBV28 to TRBJ1-1; D is unclear. Trimming took off 2 bases at V and 5 bases at J, with 15 bases between the two ends. Germline V lookup: CDR1 MDHEN, CDR2 SYDVKM. The CDR3 has 15 residues. This CDR3 reads CASSLPRPGRTEAFF. DNA of the CDR3: TGTGCCAGCAGTTTACCCAGGCCGGGTCGGACTGAAGCTTTCTTT.

The rearrangement links TRBV28 to TRBJ2-7; TRBD2 might be the D (5 bases). CDR3 length: 19 amino acids. Trimming shortened V by 6 bases and J by 0 bases, and 27 bases separated the two germline ends. Germline V CDR1 and CDR2: MDHEN, SYDVKM. CDR3 residues: CASRSRTPHLAANSYEQYF. The CDR3, as DNA: TGTGCCAGCAGATCTCGGACTCCTCATTTGGCCGCCAACTCCTACGAGCAGTACTTC.

V usage is TRBV7-6 and J usage is TRBJ2-1; unclear D gene. Trimming cost V 0 bases and J 7 bases, with 4 bases left between them. This CDR3 is 12 amino acids long. CDR1 is SGHVS and CDR2 is FNYEAQ in the germline V gene. The CDR3 DNA is TGTGCCAGCAGCTTAGCGCTGAATGAGCAGTTCTTC. This sequence encodes CASSLALNEQFF.

The chain has TRBV5-4 and TRBJ2-3; 12 bases are a match to TRBD2. Germline V lookup: CDR1 SGHNT, CDR2 YYREEE (reference sequence). CDR3 length: 17 amino acids. The J segment lost 2 bases and the V segment lost 2 bases, leaving 6 bases of the junction unmatched. The DNA for the CDR3 is TGTGCCAGCAGCTTCCTAGCGGGAGGGCCTTCCACAGATACGCAGTATTTT. It codes for CASSFLAGGPSTDTQYF. The full variable domain, its missing parts supplied by reference TRBV5-4 and TRBJ2-3, is ETGVTQSPTHLIKTRGQQVTLRCSSQSGHNTVSWYQQALGQGPQFIFQYYREEENGRGNFPPRFSGLQFPNYSSELNVNALELDDSALYLCASSFLAGGPSTDTQYFGPGTRLTVL.

The chain joins TRBV11-3 to TRBJ2-1, with 7 nucleotides matching TRBD1. Germline V gives CDR1 SGHNT, CDR2 YENEEA. V shed 0 bases and J 2 bases; nucleotides not matched to a gene: 4. CDR3 length: 16 residues. The DNA of the CDR3 is TGTGCCAGCAGCTTAGATAGGGGGACAGCCTACAATGAGCAGTTCTTC. Translation gives CASSLDRGTAYNEQFF.

This sequence joins TRBV27 and TRBJ1-5, with D possibly matching TRBD1 (6 bases). V lost 5 bases and J lost 3, with 11 bases in between. The CDR3 totals 14 residues. From germline, CDR1 is MNHEY and CDR2 SMNVEV (reference sequence). Here the CDR3 DNA reads TGTGCCAGCAGTCCCACAGGGATCAATCAGCCCCAGCATTTT. Translating gives CASSPTGINQPQHF.

J is TRBJ2-3 and V is TRBV7-9, with 9 bases lining up with TRBD2. Germline lookup yields CDR1 SEHNR and CDR2 FQNEAQ (reference sequence). The CDR3 totals 16 residues. J was trimmed by 1 base and V by 5 bases; bases with no gene match: 7. In DNA, the CDR3 is TGTGCCAGCAGCAACCCCGGCGGGAGGGGCACAGATACGCAGTATTTT. Amino acids: CASSNPGGRGTDTQYF.

CDR3 amino acids: CATRSGRGTDTQYF. As DNA, the CDR3 is TGTGCCACCAGAAGCGGGAGAGGCACAGATACGCAGTATTTT. The gene calls are TRBV19 and TRBJ2-3; 8 bases agree with TRBD2. This CDR3 has 14 residues. Germline values: CDR1 LNHDA, CDR2 SQIVND (reference sequence). With V trimmed by 10 bases and J by 1 base, 7 bases remained unmatched.

This sequence joins TRBV9 and TRBJ1-5, with D uncertain. The CDR3 loop spans 14 amino acids. Trimming shortened V by 2 bases and J by 9 bases, and 15 bases separated the two germline ends. Germline CDR1 reads SGDLS; CDR2 reads YYNGEE. The CDR3 bases are TGTGCCAGCAGCGTCCCGCATAGAGGGCGGCCCCAGCATTTT. Translated: CASSVPHRGRPQHF.

This rearrangement joins TRBV27 to TRBJ2-1; D possibly corresponds to TRBD1 (6 bases). V lost 6 bases, J lost 11 bases, and 14 bases lay in between. CDR3 length equals 12 residues. CDR1 MNHEY and CDR2 SMNVEV come from the germline V gene (reference sequence). The chain's CDR3 is CASSLLGDKQFF. CDR3 DNA: TGTGCCAGCAGCCTGTTGGGGGACAAGCAGTTCTTC.

The chain carries TRBV29-1 and TRBJ2-3; 11 nucleotides match TRBD2. The CDR3 length is 14 residues. CDR1 is SQVTM, CDR2 ANQGSEA, per germline. The V segment lost 7 bases and the J segment 2 bases; nucleotides outside the gene matches: 5. The CDR3 DNA sequence: TGCAGCGCCATAGCGGGAGGGCCCACAGATACGCAGTATTTT. Translation gives CSAIAGGPTDTQYF.

This rearrangement joins TRBV27 to TRBJ2-7, with D perhaps TRBD1 (6 bases). The CDR3 is 17 residues long. V lost 4 bases, J lost 3 bases, and 22 bases lay in between. Germline CDR1 reads MNHEY; CDR2 reads SMNVEV (reference sequence). The CDR3 spells CASSSVWTDKVVYEQYF. CDR3 nucleotides: TGTGCCAGCAGTTCCGTATGGACAGACAAGGTAGTCTACGAGCAGTACTTC.

This chain links TRBV27 with TRBJ2-3; D is uncertain. The CDR3 is 13 amino acids. V lost 8 bases, J lost 2 bases, and 11 bases lay in between. Germline V CDR1 and CDR2: MNHEY, SMNVEV (reference sequence). CDR3 residues: CASGVAPTDTQYF. The DNA for the CDR3 is TGTGCCAGCGGAGTGGCACCCACAGATACGCAGTATTTT.

The V and J genes are TRBV30 and TRBJ2-5, with 8 bases lining up with TRBD2. The CDR3 sequence is 14 residues long. V trimming: 3 bases; J trimming: 0 bases; junction bases outside the gene matches: 3. Looked up from germline, CDR1 is GTSNPN and CDR2 is SVGIG (reference sequence). CDR3 DNA: TGTGCCTGGAGAGCGACTAGCGACCAAGAGACCCAGTACTTC. Its translation: CAWRATSDQETQYF.

This chain uses TRBV20-1 with TRBJ1-1, with unresolved D. The CDR3 runs to 11 residues. The germline gives CDR1 DFQATT, CDR2 SNEGSKA (reference sequence). Trimming shortened V by 5 bases and J by 1 base, and 5 bases separated the two germline ends. In DNA form, the CDR3 reads TGCAGTGCTCCAAGGAACACTGAAGCTTTCTTT. Residues: CSAPRNTEAFF.

The genes are TRBV27 and TRBJ2-6; D unresolved. This CDR3 comprises 13 residues. CDR1 and CDR2 (germline): MNHEY, SMNVEV (reference sequence). Trimming stripped 6 bases from V and 4 bases from J, with 7 bases between. CDR3 region: CASRKGGANVLTF. DNA of the CDR3: TGTGCCAGCAGAAAAGGGGGGGCCAACGTCCTGACTTTC. The whole variable domain, remainder taken from reference TRBV27 and TRBJ2-6, is EAQVTQNPRYLITVTGKKLTVTCSQNMNHEYMSWYRQDPGLGLRQIYYSMNVEVTDKGDVPEGYKVSRKEKRNFPLILESPSPNQTSLYFCASRKGGANVLTFGAGSRLTVL.

V is TRBV5-4 and J is TRBJ2-7; possible D gene TRBD2, 6 bases. This CDR3 is 15 amino acids long. Germline lookup yields CDR1 SGHNT and CDR2 YYREEE (reference sequence). Trimming removed 4 bases from V and 0 bases from J, with 14 bases in between. In DNA, the CDR3 is TGTGCCAGCAGCCCAGGACCGGAGGGCTCCTACGAGCAGTACTTC. This gives the protein CASSPGPEGSYEQYF.